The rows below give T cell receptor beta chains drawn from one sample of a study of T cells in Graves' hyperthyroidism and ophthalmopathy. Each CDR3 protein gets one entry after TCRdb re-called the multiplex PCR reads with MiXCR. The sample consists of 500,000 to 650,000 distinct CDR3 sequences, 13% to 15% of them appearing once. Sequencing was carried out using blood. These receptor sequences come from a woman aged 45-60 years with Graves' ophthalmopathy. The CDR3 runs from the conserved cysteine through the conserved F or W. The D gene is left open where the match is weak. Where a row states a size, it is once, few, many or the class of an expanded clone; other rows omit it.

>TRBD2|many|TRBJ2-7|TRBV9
CASSRATSDEQYF
TGTGCCAGCAGCCGCGCAACTAGCGACGAGCAGTACTTC
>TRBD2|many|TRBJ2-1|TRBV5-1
CASSLGLAGLGSSYNEQFF
TGCGCCAGCAGCTTGGGTCTAGCGGGCTTAGGCAGCTCCTACAATGAGCAGTTCTTC
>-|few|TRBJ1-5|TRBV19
CASSKQQGLKPQHF
TGTGCCAGTAGTAAACAACAGGGTCTGAAGCCCCAGCATTTT
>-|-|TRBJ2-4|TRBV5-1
CASSFGRGKNIQYF
TGCGCCAGCAGCTTCGGCAGGGGAAAAAACATTCAGTACTTC
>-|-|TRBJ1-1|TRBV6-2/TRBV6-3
CASSYSIGSIEAFF
TGTGCCAGCAGTTACTCGATTGGTTCAATTGAAGCTTTCTTT
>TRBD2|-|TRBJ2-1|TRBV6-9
CASSYRLAGDPGEQFF
TGTGCCAGCAGTTATAGGCTAGCGGGAGACCCGGGGGAGCAGTTCTTC
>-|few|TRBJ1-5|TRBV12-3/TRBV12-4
CASSTESGNQPQHF
TGTGCCAGCAGTACTGAAAGCGGCAATCAGCCCCAGCATTTT
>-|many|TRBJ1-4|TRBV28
CASRLQGATNEKLFF
TGTGCCAGCAGACTTCAGGGAGCGACTAATGAAAAACTGTTTTTT
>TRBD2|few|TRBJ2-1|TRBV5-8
CASSLSGRRDEQFF
TGTGCCAGCAGTTTAAGCGGGAGGCGAGATGAGCAGTTCTTC
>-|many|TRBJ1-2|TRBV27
CASSLTVNYGYTF
TGTGCCAGCAGTCTCACAGTAAACTATGGCTACACCTTC
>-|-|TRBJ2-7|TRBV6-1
CATLRSFSYEQYF
TGTGCCACTCTGCGGTCATTCTCCTACGAGCAGTACTTC
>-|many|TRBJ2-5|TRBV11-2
CASSLMMGPQETQYF
TGTGCCAGCAGCTTAATGATGGGCCCCCAAGAGACCCAGTACTTC
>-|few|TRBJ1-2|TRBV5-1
CASSLGGADGYTF
TGCGCCAGCAGCTTGGGGGGCGCGGATGGCTACACCTTC
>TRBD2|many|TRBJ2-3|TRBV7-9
CASRREGTDTQYF
TGTGCCAGCCGGCGGGAGGGCACAGATACGCAGTATTTT
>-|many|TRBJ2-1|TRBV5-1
CASSYREVGYNEQFF
TGCGCCAGCAGTTACCGGGAAGTGGGCTACAATGAGCAGTTCTTC
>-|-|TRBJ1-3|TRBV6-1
CASSLRPYSNTIYF
TGTGCCAGCAGTCTTAGACCTTACTCCAACACCATATATTTT
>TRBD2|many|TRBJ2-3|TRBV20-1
CSASRGFPGLAGGHSSTDTQYF
TGCAGTGCTAGCCGAGGTTTCCCGGGACTAGCGGGAGGGCACTCTAGCACAGATACGCAGTATTTT
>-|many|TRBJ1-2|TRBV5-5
CASSLRPNQGGYGYTF
TGTGCCAGCAGCTTGCGACCAAACCAAGGAGGCTATGGCTACACCTTC
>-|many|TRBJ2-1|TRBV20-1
CSARGGWTAISYNEQFF
TGCAGTGCTAGAGGGGGATGGACAGCGATCTCCTACAATGAGCAGTTCTTC
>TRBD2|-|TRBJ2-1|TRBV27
CASSSLGRTDNEQFF
TGTGCCAGCAGTTCCCTCGGGAGGACCGACAATGAGCAGTTCTTC
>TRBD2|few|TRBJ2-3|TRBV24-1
CATSDLLRSSGGTDTQYF
TGTGCCACCAGTGATTTGCTACGTTCTAGCGGGGGCACAGATACGCAGTATTTT
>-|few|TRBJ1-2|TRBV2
CASSEGEGDRSYGYTF
TGTGCCAGCAGTGAAGGGGAGGGTGATAGGTCCTATGGCTACACCTTC
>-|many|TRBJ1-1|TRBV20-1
CSARGRKNTEAFF
TGCAGTGCTAGGGGCAGAAAGAACACTGAAGCTTTCTTT
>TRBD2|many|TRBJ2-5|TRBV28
CASSSKTSGALETQYF
TGTGCCAGCAGTTCCAAGACTAGCGGAGCCCTAGAGACCCAGTACTTC
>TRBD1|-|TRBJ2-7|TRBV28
CASSFFARGSDYEQYF
TGTGCCAGCAGTTTTTTCGCCAGGGGGAGTGACTACGAGCAGTACTTC
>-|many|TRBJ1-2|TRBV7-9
CASSLAGSYGYTF
TGTGCCAGCAGCTTAGCCGGGAGCTATGGCTACACCTTC
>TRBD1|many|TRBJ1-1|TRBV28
CASSFRQGADTEAFF
TGTGCCAGCAGTTTCAGACAGGGGGCGGACACTGAAGCTTTCTTT
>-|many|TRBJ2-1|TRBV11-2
CASSPVLGAEQFF
TGTGCCAGCAGCCCGGTACTAGGTGCTGAGCAGTTCTTC
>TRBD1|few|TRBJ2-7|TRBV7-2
CASSSQTGIPYEQYF
TGTGCCAGCAGCTCCCAGACAGGGATCCCCTACGAGCAGTACTTC
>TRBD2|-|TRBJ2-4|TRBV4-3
CASSQSGRLAKNIQYF
TGCGCCAGCAGCCAAAGCGGGAGACTAGCCAAAAACATTCAGTACTTC
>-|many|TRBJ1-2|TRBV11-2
CASSLVEGASYTF
TGTGCCAGCAGCTTAGTAGAAGGGGCTAGCTACACCTTC
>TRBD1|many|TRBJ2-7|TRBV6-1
CASREDRAPFYEQYF
TGTGCCAGCAGAGAGGACAGGGCCCCCTTCTACGAGCAGTACTTC
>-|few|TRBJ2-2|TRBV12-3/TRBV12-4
CASRVHQTFTGELFF
TGTGCCAGCAGGGTTCATCAAACTTTCACCGGGGAGCTGTTTTTT
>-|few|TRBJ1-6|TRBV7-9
CASSLAGNNSPLHF
TGTGCCAGCAGCTTAGCCGGGAATAATTCACCCCTCCACTTT
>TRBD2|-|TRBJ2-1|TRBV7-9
CASRGGLAGENEQFF
TGTGCCAGCAGGGGGGGCCTAGCGGGAGAGAATGAGCAGTTCTTC
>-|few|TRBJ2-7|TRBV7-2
CASSLEPVSYEQYF
TGTGCCAGCAGCTTAGAGCCAGTCTCCTACGAGCAGTACTTC
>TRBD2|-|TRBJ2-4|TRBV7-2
CASSSNSGEGQYF
TGTGCCAGCAGCTCCAACTCGGGGGAGGGTCAGTACTTC
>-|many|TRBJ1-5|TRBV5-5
CASSLLRGSNQPQHF
TGTGCCAGCAGCTTGCTTCGGGGGAGCAATCAGCCCCAGCATTTT
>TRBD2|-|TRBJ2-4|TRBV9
CASSSDPLAGGLSKNIQYF
TGTGCCAGCAGCTCCGACCCACTGGCGGGAGGGCTTAGCAAAAACATTCAGTACTTC
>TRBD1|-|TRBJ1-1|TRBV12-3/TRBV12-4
CASSSTPRQGARTEAFF
TGTGCCAGCAGTTCTACCCCAAGACAGGGGGCGCGAACTGAAGCTTTCTTT